This T cell receptor (beta chain) was captured in a study of blood T cell repertoires in COVID-19. Study-wide context: The samples span acute and convalescent COVID-19 from the United States, Italy and Spain.

Sequencing used immunoSEQ multiplex PCR; TCRdb keeps in-frame clones, though not all of them. Of 200,000 to 250,000 clones in the sample, 85% to 90% were seen once. V lost 5 bases and J lost 0, with 9 bases in between. CDR3 length: 14 amino acids. Germline assignment: CDR1 MDHEN and CDR2 SYDVKM. The sample taken for sequencing was peripheral blood. The chain combines TRBV28 with TRBJ2-3; no clear D gene. This receptor was taken from a man older than 75 with acute or convalescent COVID-19. In DNA form, the CDR3 reads TGTGCCAGCAGTCTAGGCCCCAGCACAGATACGCAGTATTTT. Translated, it gives CASSLGPSTDTQYF.